This TCR beta chain was obtained from a study of shared clonotypes between healthy human individuals. Assay used: immunoSEQ multiplex PCR; TCRdb lists only in-frame clones, some missing. The table includes more than 2 million clones, 85% to 95% detected once. This CDR3 contains 17 residues. The V gene end was trimmed by 3 bases and the J gene end by 0 bases; junction bases not matched to a gene: 7. Germline V CDR1 and CDR2: WNHNN, SYGVQD (reference sequence). This clonotype was obtained from a man between 18 and 35 years old in good health. Input material: naive CD4+ T cells sorted from blood. Described subset: CD45RA+ positively selected. The genes are TRBV10-1 and TRBJ2-4, with TRBD1 matching over 8 bases. The CDR3 sequence is CASSDGTGVLAKNIQYF. CDR3 DNA: TGCGCCAGCAGTGACGGGACAGGCGTATTAGCCAAAAACATTCAGTACTTC.